One and the same sample provided the 17 T cell receptor beta chains below, sequenced in a study of graft-versus-host responses after intestinal transplantation. Profiling relied on immunoSEQ multiplex PCR, and the TCRdb table lists in-frame clones only, not all of them. Seen here are 9,000 to 13,000 clones, roughly 79% observed once, and the top ten hold 9% to 10%. Lymphocytes from graft epithelium and lamina propria were isolated. The material was ileum tissue, obtained 23 days after intestinal transplant. These receptors were obtained from a human patient who received an intestinal transplant, so some T cells may come from the graft donor.

This rearrangement joins TRBV29-1 to TRBJ2-5; D possibly corresponds to TRBD1 (7 bases). Germline CDR1 is SQVTM and CDR2 is ANQGSEA. This CDR3 comprises 17 residues. Trimming cost V 3 bases and J 5 bases, with 25 bases left between them. The CDR3 protein is CSVEPSYDREEGETQYF. The CDR3 nucleotides read TGCAGCGTTGAGCCATCCTATGACAGGGAGGAAGGTGAGACCCAGTACTTC.

Remarks on this clone: Other nucleotide sequences in the sample specify the same CDR3. The genes are TRBV9 and TRBJ2-3; D is possibly TRBD1 (6 bases). The V gene's germline CDR1 is SGDLS and CDR2 YYNGEE. CDR3 length: 15 residues. V dropped 0 bases and J dropped 5 bases, with 13 bases sitting between them. The CDR3 loop reads CASSVGPGERDTQYF. The CDR3 nucleotides read TGTGCCAGCAGCGTAGGTCCAGGGGAGCGAGATACGCAGTATTTT.

This chain links TRBV4-1 with TRBJ1-1; D might be TRBD1 (5 bases). Germline V gene sequence: CDR1 MGHRA, CDR2 YSYEKL. The V end was cut by 0 bases, the J end by 4 bases, with 12 bases between. The CDR3 spans 15 residues. In nucleotides, the CDR3 is TGCGCCAGCAGCCAAGAGGAAGAGGGGATCACTGAAGCTTTCTTT. Translation gives CASSQEEEGITEAFF.

The chain recombines TRBV5-4 with TRBJ1-2, with 7 nucleotides matching TRBD1. CDR1 and CDR2 (germline): SGHNT, YYREEE (reference sequence). The CDR3 totals 15 residues. V was pared by 5 bases and J by 6 bases, with 13 bases of the junction left unmatched. The chain's CDR3 is CASSLEGQSFHGYTF. CDR3 DNA: TGTGCCAGCAGTTTAGAGGGACAGTCGTTCCATGGCTACACCTTC.

This chain joins TRBV29-1 and TRBJ2-2, with unresolved D. Trimming removed 4 bases at V and 5 bases at J, with 5 bases between. The CDR3 contains 11 residues. Germline CDR1 and CDR2: SQVTM and ANQGSEA. The chain's CDR3 is CSVVVTGELFF. CDR3 bases: TGCAGCGTTGTGGTAACCGGGGAGCTGTTTTTT.

The J gene is TRBJ2-6, the V gene TRBV5-4, with D perhaps TRBD1 or TRBD2 (5 bases each). This CDR3 is built from 16 residues. The V gene lost 4 bases and the J gene lost 0 bases, with 11 bases spanning the gap. The germline V gene has CDR1 SGHNT and CDR2 YYREEE (reference sequence). CDR3 in amino acids: CASSPGRSSGANVLTF. In nucleotides, the CDR3 is TGTGCCAGCAGCCCGGGACGGAGCTCTGGGGCCAACGTCCTGACTTTC.

The chain is built from TRBV27 and TRBJ2-1; the D is unclear. Germline CDR1 reads MNHEY; CDR2 reads SMNVEV (reference sequence). Between the trimmed V and J ends, which lost 5 bases and 7 bases, there was a span of 9 bases. This CDR3 contains 12 residues. This CDR3 is CASSPGRNEQFF. The CDR3 DNA reads as TGTGCCAGCAGTCCGGGTAGAAATGAGCAGTTCTTC.

The chain recombines TRBV4-3 with TRBJ2-7, with D hard to call. The CDR3 runs to 14 residues. Germline V lookup: CDR1 LGHNA, CDR2 YSLEER. Trimming cost V 4 bases and J 4 bases, with 14 bases left between them. CDR3 sequence reads: CASSRAGIGYEQYF. DNA of the CDR3: TGCGCCAGCAGCCGGGCTGGAATTGGTTACGAGCAGTACTTC.

This chain joins TRBV28 and TRBJ2-7; possible D gene TRBD2, 7 bases. Deletions cut 0 bases from V and 1 base from J, with 16 bases between. This CDR3 is 17 amino acids long. CDR1 and CDR2 from the germline V gene are MDHEN and SYDVKM. CDR3 sequence: CASSLWLGGAPSYEQYF. In nucleotides, the CDR3 is TGTGCCAGCAGTTTATGGTTGGGGGGGGCCCCTTCCTACGAGCAGTACTTC.

This clone was detected only once. The sample contains more than one DNA sequence encoding this CDR3. The genes are TRBV28 and TRBJ2-5, with TRBD1 matching 9 bases. The J segment lost 5 bases and the V segment lost 5 bases, leaving 15 bases of the junction unmatched. Looked up from germline, CDR1 is MDHEN and CDR2 is SYDVKM. The CDR3 consists of 17 residues. The CDR3 loop is CASSPLGTGPWGETQYF. The CDR3 coding sequence is TGTGCCAGCAGTCCCCTGGGGACAGGGCCATGGGGGGAGACCCAGTACTTC.

CDR3 protein: CASSSDSANEQYF. The CDR3, as DNA: TGTGCCAGCAGCTCGGACAGCGCCAACGAGCAGTACTTC. The V call is TRBV11-3, the J call TRBJ2-7; tentative D call: TRBD1 (6 bases). V was pared by 4 bases and J by 5 bases, with 12 bases between. The CDR3 runs 13 residues. CDR1 and CDR2 (germline): SGHNT, YENEEA.

The rearrangement joins TRBV5-1 to TRBJ2-3; D uncertain. V was trimmed by 0 bases and J by 0 bases, leaving 11 bases between them. CDR3 length: 16 residues. Germline V gene sequence: CDR1 SGHRS, CDR2 YFSETQ. The CDR3 here is CASSLDSYLSTDTQYF. Here the CDR3 DNA reads TGCGCCAGCAGCTTGGACAGCTACTTAAGCACAGATACGCAGTATTTT.

The V call is TRBV20-1, the J call TRBJ2-1; D gene unclear. Germline loops: CDR1 DFQATT, CDR2 SNEGSKA (reference sequence). This CDR3 is 10 amino acids long. V lost 3 bases and J 9 bases, leaving 6 bases between the germline ends. The CDR3 loop reads CSAREFEQFF. CDR3 coding DNA: TGCAGTGCTAGGGAGTTTGAGCAGTTCTTC.

Only a few counts were recorded for this clone. This chain links TRBV2 with TRBJ1-3; D gene uncertain. Germline CDR1 reads SNHLY; CDR2 reads FYNNEI. The CDR3 sequence is 15 residues long. Trimming cost V 2 bases and J 2 bases, with 10 bases left between them. The CDR3 loop reads CASSESAFAGNTIYF. The CDR3 nucleotides are TGTGCCAGCAGTGAATCAGCGTTTGCTGGAAACACCATATATTTT. Filled out from reference TRBV2 and TRBJ1-3, the complete variable domain reads EPEVTQTPSHQVTQMGQEVILRCVPISNHLYFYWYRQILGQKVEFLVSFYNNEISEKSEIFDDQFSVERPDGSNFTLKIRSTKLEDSAMYFCASSESAFAGNTIYFGEGSWLTVV.

The chain employs TRBV4-1 and TRBJ1-5, with a possible D match to TRBD1 (5 bases). The CDR3 extends over 15 amino acids. Germline CDR1 MGHRA, CDR2 YSYEKL. The germline V and J ends were trimmed by 2 bases and 1 base, with 9 bases remaining between them. Written as DNA, the CDR3 is TGCGCCAGCAGCCAATCAGGGACGAGCAATCAGCCCCAGCATTTT. Its translation: CASSQSGTSNQPQHF.

The rearrangement uses TRBV7-9 and TRBJ2-1; D not resolved. V was shortened by 3 bases and J by 8 bases, with 5 bases between the two germline ends. The CDR3 runs 11 residues. CDR1 and CDR2 (germline): SEHNR, FQNEAQ (reference sequence). CDR3 protein: CASSFMDEQFF. The CDR3 coding sequence is TGTGCCAGCAGCTTCATGGATGAGCAGTTCTTC.

This clone is classed as medium-sized. The V and J genes are TRBV4-1 and TRBJ2-7; D uncertain. Trimming shortened V by 5 bases and J by 3 bases, and 11 bases separated the two germline ends. The CDR3 spans 13 residues. CDR1 MGHRA and CDR2 YSYEKL come from the germline V gene. CDR3 DNA: TGCGCCAGCAGCAGTCTGATTTACTACGAGCAGTACTTC. Its protein product is CASSSLIYYEQYF.